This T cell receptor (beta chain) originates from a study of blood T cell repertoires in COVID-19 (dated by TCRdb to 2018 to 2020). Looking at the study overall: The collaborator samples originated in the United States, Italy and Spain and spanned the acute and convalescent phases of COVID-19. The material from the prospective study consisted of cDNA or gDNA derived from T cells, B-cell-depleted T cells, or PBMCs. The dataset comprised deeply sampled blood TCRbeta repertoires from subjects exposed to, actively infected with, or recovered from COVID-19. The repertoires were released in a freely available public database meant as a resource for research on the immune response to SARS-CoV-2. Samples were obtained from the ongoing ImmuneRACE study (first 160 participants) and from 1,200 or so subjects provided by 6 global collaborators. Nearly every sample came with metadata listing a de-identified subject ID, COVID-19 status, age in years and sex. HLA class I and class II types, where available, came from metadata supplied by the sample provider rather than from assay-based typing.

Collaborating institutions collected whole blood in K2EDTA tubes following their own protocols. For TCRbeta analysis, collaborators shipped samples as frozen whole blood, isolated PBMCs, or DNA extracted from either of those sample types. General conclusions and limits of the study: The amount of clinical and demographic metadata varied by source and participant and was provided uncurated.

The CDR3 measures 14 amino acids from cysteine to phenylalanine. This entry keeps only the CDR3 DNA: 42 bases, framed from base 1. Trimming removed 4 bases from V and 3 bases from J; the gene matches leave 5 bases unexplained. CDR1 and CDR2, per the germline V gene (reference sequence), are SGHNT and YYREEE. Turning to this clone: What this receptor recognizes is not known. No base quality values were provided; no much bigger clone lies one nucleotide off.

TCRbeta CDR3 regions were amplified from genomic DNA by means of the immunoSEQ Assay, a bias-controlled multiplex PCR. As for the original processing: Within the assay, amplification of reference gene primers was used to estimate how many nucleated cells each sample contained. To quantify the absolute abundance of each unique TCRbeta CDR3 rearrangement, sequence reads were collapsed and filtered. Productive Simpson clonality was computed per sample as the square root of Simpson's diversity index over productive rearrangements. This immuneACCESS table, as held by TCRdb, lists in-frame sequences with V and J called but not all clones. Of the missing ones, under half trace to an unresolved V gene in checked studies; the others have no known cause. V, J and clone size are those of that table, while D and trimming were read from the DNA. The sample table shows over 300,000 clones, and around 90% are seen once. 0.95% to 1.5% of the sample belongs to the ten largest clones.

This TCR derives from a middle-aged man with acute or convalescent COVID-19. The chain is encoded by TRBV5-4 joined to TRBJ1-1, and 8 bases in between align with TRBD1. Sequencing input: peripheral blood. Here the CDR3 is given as CASSLDRGYTEAFF. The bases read TGTGCCAGCAGCCTCGACAGGGGCTACACTGAAGCTTTCTTT.